This TCR beta chain emerged from a study of T cell clonotyping in hematopoietic cell transplantation. Study-level findings and limits: Few recipient clonotypes overlapped donors; over 97% were de novo at given depth.

V was shortened by 6 bases and J by 10 bases, with 15 bases between the two germline ends. The CDR3 covers 11 residues. From germline, CDR1 is DFQATT and CDR2 SNEGSKA (reference sequence). In regard to this clone: Its antigen is undetermined.

Libraries were prepared by immunoSEQ multiplex PCR; TCRdb keeps only in-frame clonotypes and omits some of them. The sample yields 28,000 or so clones, 95% seen once. This TCR came from a man aged 50 to 60 in good health. Some clones in this sample may be carry-over from other donors' samples. Material for sequencing was peripheral blood mononuclear cells. The chain is built from TRBV20-1 and TRBJ1-1; D is perhaps TRBD1 (6 bases). CDR3 protein: CSARTQGRAFF. For the CDR3, the DNA is TGCAGTGCGCGAACCCAGGGGCGAGCTTTCTTT.